This entry lists 32 T cell receptor beta chains sequenced from one sample in a study of blood T cells in healthy people across ages. It was with a sample-barcoded 5' primer and a J-beta primer mix that a second PCR of roughly 6 to 12 cycles was run. TCRdb reprocessed the 5' RACE reads with MiXCR, giving one entry per CDR3 protein. The data hold roughly 500,000 distinct CDR3 sequences, with roughly a quarter observed a single time. Sample: blood. These receptors were taken from a woman aged 70-85 years in good health.

In its sample, this clonotype was seen a few times. V and J are TRBV18 and TRBJ2-5; TRBD2 matches 13 bases. The CDR3 consists of 14 residues. Germline-derived CDR1 and CDR2 are KGHSH and LQKENI. The ends lost 6 bases at V and 4 bases at J; junction bases unmatched: 2. The CDR3 protein is CASSGLAGAETQYF. CDR3 coding DNA: TGTGCCAGCTCCGGACTAGCGGGGGCAGAGACCCAGTACTTC. Using reference TRBV18 and TRBJ2-5 for the parts outside the CDR3, the full variable domain is NAGVMQNPRHLVRRRGQEARLRCSPMKGHSHVYWYRQLPEEGLKFMVYLQKENIIDESGMPKERFSAEFPKEGPSILRIQQVVRGDSAAYFCASSGLAGAETQYFGPGTRLLVL.

Only a few counts were recorded for this clonotype. This sequence joins TRBV7-2 and TRBJ1-2; D call uncertain. From germline, CDR1 is SGHTA and CDR2 FQGNSA. Trimming removed 5 bases at V and 6 bases at J, with 22 bases between. The CDR3 totals 16 residues. The CDR3 loop reads CASSPQSYPSGDGYTF. Written as DNA, the CDR3 is TGTGCCAGCAGCCCCCAGTCTTATCCCTCCGGGGATGGCTACACCTTC.

With respect to this clonotype: A read error may produce the germline difference seen at one junction end. The V and J genes are TRBV3-1 and TRBJ2-1; D might be TRBD1 (6 bases). The length of the CDR3 is 16 residues. The V gene's germline CDR1 is LGHDT and CDR2 YNNKEL (reference sequence). The CDR3 sequence: CAGSQEVPGQYNEQFF. CDR3 DNA: TGTGCCGGCAGCCAAGAAGTCCCGGGACAATACAATGAGCAGTTCTTC.

This clonotype was detected a few times. The chain links TRBV12-3 or TRBV12-4 to TRBJ1-4; D is unresolved. V shed 1 base and J shed 8 bases, with 14 bases lying between them. This CDR3 has 15 amino acids. The DNA for the CDR3 is TGTGCCAGCAGTTTAGATCCCCCTCCCGTGGAAAAACTGTTTTTT. Its translation: CASSLDPPPVEKLFF.

This clonotype was seen at least ten times. The genes are TRBV24-1 and TRBJ2-1; D might be TRBD1 (6 bases). CDR3 length equals 17 residues. Looked up from germline, CDR1 is KGHDR and CDR2 is SFDVKD. V was trimmed by 4 bases and J by 0 bases, leaving 15 bases between them. In nucleotides, the CDR3 is TGTGCCACCAGTGACCCAGACAGGACATACTCCTACAATGAGCAGTTCTTC. This sequence encodes CATSDPDRTYSYNEQFF.

This clonotype was observed a handful of times. CDR3 region: CSVQEAGANVLTF. The CDR3 DNA reads TGCAGCGTCCAGGAGGCTGGGGCCAACGTCCTGACTTTC. The chain couples TRBV29-1 to TRBJ2-6; a possible D gene is TRBD2 (5 bases). The V and J ends lost 6 bases and 2 bases respectively, with 8 bases between them. The V gene's germline CDR1 is SQVTM and CDR2 ANQGSEA. The CDR3 covers 13 residues.

This clonotype has just a few counts. This chain uses TRBV20-1 with TRBJ2-1, with 13 positions matching TRBD2. After removal of 6 bases from V and 0 bases from J, the junction contained 8 bases not matched to a gene. The CDR3 sequence is 17 residues long. Germline V gene data show CDR1 as DFQATT and CDR2 as SNEGSKA (reference sequence). CDR3 DNA: TGCAGTGCCCTCGGACTAGCGGGGGCCTACTCCTACAATGAGCAGTTCTTC. Protein product: CSALGLAGAYSYNEQFF.

This clonotype was seen many times. V and J are TRBV12-3 or TRBV12-4 and TRBJ1-2; D call uncertain. Trimming removed 5 bases at V and 3 bases at J, with 16 bases between. The CDR3 is 15 residues long. CDR3 nucleotide sequence: TGTGCCAGCAGTCCAAGTGGGAGATCGGACTATGGCTACACCTTC. As protein: CASSPSGRSDYGYTF.

The gene calls are TRBV9 and TRBJ2-5, with 9 bases identical to TRBD2. The CDR3 extends over 17 amino acids. With V trimmed by 0 bases and J by 5 bases, 11 bases remained unmatched. Germline CDR1 is SGDLS and CDR2 is YYNGEE. Here the CDR3 DNA reads TGTGCCAGCAGCGTAGGGATGGGCGGGGGGGCCTCTGAGACCCAGTACTTC. Amino acids: CASSVGMGGGASETQYF.

This clonotype occurred a few times. The DNA for the CDR3 is TGCAGTGCTAGAGCGAGCCTTTCACCCCTCCACTTT. Encoded protein: CSARASLSPLHF. The chain recombines TRBV20-1 with TRBJ1-6; D gene unclear. V was pared by 1 base and J by 9 bases, with 7 bases between. This CDR3 region has 12 residues. CDR1 DFQATT and CDR2 SNEGSKA come from the germline V gene (reference sequence).

The DNA for the CDR3 is TGTGCCAGCAGCGCGCGCTGGACAGGGTCAGAAGAGCGGTACTTC. Translation: CASSARWTGSEERYF. The rearrangement links TRBV7-2 to TRBJ2-5; TRBD1 aligns across 8 bases. CDR1 and CDR2 from the germline V gene are SGHTA and FQGNSA. Germline trimming cut 5 bases from V and 13 bases from J; bases unmatched to any gene: 18. The CDR3 totals 15 residues. Combining the CDR3 with reference TRBV7-2 and TRBJ2-5 gives the whole variable domain GAGVSQSPSNKVTEKGKDVELRCDPISGHTALYWYRQSLGQGLEFLIYFQGNSAPDKSGLPSDRFSAERTGGSVSTLTIQRTQQEDSAVYLCASSARWTGSEERYFGPGTRLLVL.

This clonotype has a handful of counts. The J gene is TRBJ2-1, the V gene TRBV10-3; 9 nucleotides match TRBD1. Germline CDR1 ENHRY, CDR2 SYGVKD. The CDR3 length is 16 residues. With 2 bases clipped from V and 3 bases from J, the junction kept 5 bases outside the gene matches. Here the CDR3 DNA reads TGTGCCATCAGTGAGCGTGGGGGACAGGGCTACAATGAGCAGTTCTTC. It codes for CAISERGGQGYNEQFF.

The CDR3, as DNA: TGCAGTGCTACCCCCGGACACGGCTCAGGGGAGCAGTTCTTC. Its protein product is CSATPGHGSGEQFF. The chain has TRBV20-1 and TRBJ2-5, with D tentatively TRBD1 (5 bases). The better agreement between TRBJ2-1 and the DNA end casts doubt on the J call. Per germline, CDR1 DFQATT and CDR2 SNEGSKA (reference sequence). This CDR3 contains 14 residues.

The chain has TRBV4-3 and TRBJ1-4; D is uncertain. This CDR3 region has 16 residues. From germline, CDR1 is LGHNA and CDR2 YSLEER. V lost 0 bases to trimming and J lost 4 bases, with 12 bases between them. Written as DNA, the CDR3 is TGCGCCAGCAGCCAAGATGTTTCCAGATTTAATGAAAAACTGTTTTTT. It translates to CASSQDVSRFNEKLFF.

The chain has TRBV6-2 or TRBV6-3 and TRBJ1-6, with 10 bases aligning to TRBD1. Germline lookup yields CDR1 MNHEY and CDR2 SVGEGT. The CDR3 loop spans 14 amino acids. J gave up 10 bases and V 4 bases, and 4 bases lay outside the gene matches. The CDR3 spells CASSSTGGKSPLHF. The CDR3 bases are TGTGCCAGCAGTTCGACAGGGGGCAAATCACCCCTCCACTTT.

CDR3 in amino acids: CASSQDHENTIYF. CDR3 sequence (DNA): TGCGCCAGCAGCCAAGACCACGAAAACACCATATATTTT. The chain combines TRBV4-1 with TRBJ1-3; D ambiguous. The germline CDR1 and CDR2 sequences are MGHRA and YSYEKL. There are 13 residues in the CDR3. Trimming took 0 bases from V and 6 from J, leaving 6 bases between them.

This clonotype appeared a few times. The chain carries TRBV19 and TRBJ2-3; weak D call: TRBD1 (6 bases). The CDR3 is made up of 15 amino acids. Trimming pared 5 bases from V and 2 bases from J, leaving 14 bases between. From germline, CDR1 is LNHDA and CDR2 SQIVND (reference sequence). The CDR3 DNA sequence: TGTGCCAGTAGTCATCAGGGGCCTTACACAGATACGCAGTATTTT. Its translation is CASSHQGPYTDTQYF.

The V and J genes are TRBV24-1 and TRBJ2-1, with a weak D call TRBD1 (6 bases). The CDR3 totals 15 residues. V was clipped by 4 bases and J by 10 bases, with 19 bases between them. Per the germline V gene, CDR1 is KGHDR and CDR2 is SFDVKD. The CDR3 DNA follows: TGTGCCACCAGTGACCCCAACAGGGTTCGAGGAGAGCAGTTCTTC. It is translated as CATSDPNRVRGEQFF.

This clonotype was picked up many times. This chain joins TRBV11-1 and TRBJ2-6; the D is unclear. Germline CDR1 SGHAT, CDR2 FQDESV (reference sequence). With 1 base removed from V and 5 bases from J, the gap between germline ends came to 6 bases. CDR3 length equals 14 residues. The CDR3 sequence: CASSLGTRANVLTF. In DNA form, the CDR3 reads TGTGCCAGCAGCTTAGGCACGAGGGCCAACGTCCTGACTTTC.

The CDR3 bases are TGTGCCATCAGTGTCAGTAAGGGGGCCTCCTCCTACGAGCAGTTCTTC. Its translation: CAISVSKGASSYEQFF. The chain has TRBV10-3 and TRBJ2-1; 7 nucleotides match TRBD1. V was clipped by 4 bases and J by 10 bases; unmatched bases: 16. This CDR3 has 16 amino acids. Germline loops: CDR1 ENHRY, CDR2 SYGVKD.

This clonotype was detected a few times. The V gene is TRBV28, the J gene TRBJ2-6; 10 bases line up with TRBD1. CDR1 is MDHEN and CDR2 is SYDVKM in the germline V gene. This CDR3 region has 15 residues. V lost 8 bases to trimming and J lost 5 bases; unmatched junction nucleotides: 6. CDR3: CASLGTGVRANVLTF. The CDR3 bases are TGTGCCAGCTTGGGGACAGGGGTGCGGGCCAACGTCCTGACTTTC.

CDR3: CASSHGGGNLNTGELFF. The CDR3 DNA is TGTGCCAGCAGCCATGGCGGGGGGAACCTTAACACCGGGGAGCTGTTTTTT. V gene TRBV4-2 combines with J gene TRBJ2-2; 8 bases map to TRBD2. Germline trimming cut 3 bases from V and 2 bases from J; bases unmatched to any gene: 8. The CDR3 is made up of 17 amino acids. Germline CDR1 reads LGHNA; CDR2 reads YNFKEQ.

This clonotype occurred a few times. An end of the junction differs from the germline gene, which may be a read error. The chain joins TRBV5-5 to TRBJ2-5; possibly TRBD2 for D (5 bases). CDR3 length: 11 residues. CDR1 and CDR2 (germline): SGHKS, YYEKEE (reference sequence). The CDR3 DNA reads TGTGCCAGCAGCTTGGTTAGCGACCTGCACTTC. Translated: CASSLVSDLHF.

This chain connects TRBV5-1 to TRBJ2-2; 9 bases are a match to TRBD1. Trimming cost V 4 bases and J 9 bases; bases outside gene matches: 10. Germline V CDR1 and CDR2: SGHRS, YFSETQ. This CDR3 is 15 amino acids long. The CDR3 DNA sequence: TGCGCCAGCAGCCCTGCGGGACAGGGTCCAAGGGAGCTGTTTTTT. This gives the protein CASSPAGQGPRELFF.

This chain links TRBV6-2 or TRBV6-3 with TRBJ1-5; D gene unclear. V shed 0 bases and J shed 0 bases, with 15 bases lying between them. Germline values: CDR1 MNHEY, CDR2 SVGEGT. This CDR3 comprises 18 residues. The CDR3 DNA reads as TGTGCCAGCAGTTACTCGAGACGGGCGGAGTATAGCAATCAGCCCCAGCATTTT. Translation gives CASSYSRRAEYSNQPQHF.

This rearrangement joins TRBV6-5 to TRBJ2-4, with D perhaps matching TRBD1 (6 bases). The CDR3 runs 15 residues. The germline V and J ends were trimmed by 5 bases and 1 base, with 12 bases remaining between them. Per the germline V gene, CDR1 is MNHEY and CDR2 is SVGAGI. CDR3 loop: CASSQGTGAKNIQYF. The CDR3 DNA reads as TGTGCCAGCAGTCAGGGGACGGGGGCCAAAAACATTCAGTACTTC.

The chain couples TRBV5-1 to TRBJ1-5; D gene uncertain. Germline loops: CDR1 SGHRS, CDR2 YFSETQ. V was shortened by 3 bases and J by 9 bases, with 13 bases between the two germline ends. The CDR3 contains 13 residues. CDR3 loop: CASSSDLEGPQHF. The CDR3 region has the DNA TGCGCCAGCAGCTCAGACCTAGAGGGGCCCCAGCATTTT. The whole variable domain, remainder taken from reference TRBV5-1 and TRBJ1-5, is KAGVTQTPRYLIKTRGQQVTLSCSPISGHRSVSWYQQTPGQGLQFLFEYFSETQRNKGNFPGRFSGRQFSNSRSEMNVSTLELGDSALYLCASSSDLEGPQHFGDGTRLSIL.

This clonotype occurred a few times. The genes are TRBV7-2 and TRBJ2-3; 7 bases agree with TRBD2. V dropped 5 bases and J dropped 0; count of bases not matched to a gene: 8. The germline gives CDR1 SGHTA, CDR2 FQGNSA. This CDR3 has 16 amino acids. The CDR3 coding sequence is TGTGCCAGCAGCCGCCGGGGAGGGAGGAGCACAGATACGCAGTATTTT. Its protein is CASSRRGGRSTDTQYF.

The chain uses TRBV4-1 and TRBJ2-5; 7 bases are a match to TRBD1. The CDR3 is made up of 15 amino acids. Unmatched junction bases numbered 8, after V lost 5 bases and J lost 2 bases. Germline V gene lookup returns CDR1 MGHRA and CDR2 YSYEKL. The CDR3 protein is CASSRSGGPQETQYF. DNA of the CDR3: TGCGCCAGCAGCAGATCAGGGGGACCACAAGAGACCCAGTACTTC.

This clonotype came up many times. The chain has TRBV7-3 and TRBJ2-5; D is perhaps TRBD2 (5 bases). The CDR3 is 13 residues long. The V and J ends lost 8 bases and 0 bases respectively, with 10 bases between them. Germline V CDR1 and CDR2: SGHTA, FQGTGA. In nucleotides, the CDR3 is TGTGCCAGCTCCCGGGATAACCAAGAGACCCAGTACTTC. It is translated as CASSRDNQETQYF.

This clonotype was picked up a small number of times. J is TRBJ1-4 and V is TRBV6-6; D is perhaps TRBD1 (5 bases). CDR3 length: 14 amino acids. Per germline, CDR1 MNHNY and CDR2 SVGAGI (reference sequence). The V end was cut by 6 bases, the J end by 7 bases, with 15 bases between. The CDR3 here is CASSPDSGGEKLFF. Written as DNA, the CDR3 is TGTGCCAGCAGCCCCGACTCGGGGGGTGAAAAACTGTTTTTT.

Worth noting for this clonotype: The CDR3 ends on some other residue instead of the conserved phenylalanine or tryptophan, so this is likely a read error. The V gene is TRBV7-8, the J gene TRBJ1-1; D call uncertain. The germline V and J ends were trimmed by 7 bases and 1 base, with 7 bases remaining between them. The CDR3 loop spans 12 amino acids. Looked up from germline, CDR1 is SGHVS and CDR2 is FQNEAQ. CDR3 loop: CASTNKNTEAFL. CDR3 in DNA: TGTGCCAGCACCAACAAGAACACTGAAGCTTTCTTG.